Each of the 15 T cell receptor beta chains below was sequenced from the same sample in a study of blood T cell repertoires in COVID-19. TCRdb keeps only in-frame clones here, not all; method: immunoSEQ multiplex PCR. The table shows approximately 320,000 clones, with roughly 89% occurring only once. Sequencing input: PBMCs or T cells enriched from blood (not recorded which). These receptors came from a woman between 18 and 29 years old who had recovered from COVID-19.

The chain is built from TRBV7-2 and TRBJ1-2, with 8 positions matching TRBD1. J lost 3 bases, V lost 0 bases, and 6 bases had no gene match. The CDR3 covers 16 residues. The germline CDR1 and CDR2 sequences are SGHTA and FQGNSA. CDR3 nucleotide sequence: TGTGCCAGCAGCTTAGCTATGGACAGGGTTGACTATGGCTACACCTTC. Translated, it gives CASSLAMDRVDYGYTF.

This clone was found a few times. The CDR3 loop reads CASSPTTVNNEQFF. The CDR3 DNA is TGTGCCAGCAGCCCGACGACAGTAAACAATGAGCAGTTCTTC. This chain uses TRBV7-8 with TRBJ2-1; possibly TRBD1 for D (5 bases). This CDR3 comprises 14 residues. The germline CDR1 and CDR2 sequences are SGHVS and FQNEAQ. Trimming stripped 5 bases from V and 5 bases from J, with 13 bases between.

This sequence joins TRBV7-6 and TRBJ2-5; the D is unclear. The germline V gene encodes CDR1 SGHVS and CDR2 FNYEAQ. Trimming pared 5 bases from V and 2 bases from J, leaving 3 bases between. CDR3 size: 11 residues. As DNA, the CDR3 is TGTGCCAGCAGCCCACAAGAGACCCAGTACTTC. Its translation is CASSPQETQYF. Full variable domain (remainder filled in from reference TRBV7-6 and TRBJ2-5): GAGVSQSPRYKVTKRGQDVALRCDPISGHVSLYWYRQALGQGPEFLTYFNYEAQQDKSGLPNDRFSAERPEGSISTLTIQRTEQRDSAMYRCASSPQETQYFGPGTRLLVL.

V is TRBV27 and J is TRBJ2-1; 11 bases align to TRBD2. V trimming: 8 bases; J trimming: 8 bases; junction bases outside the gene matches: 11. The CDR3 totals 15 residues. The germline V gene has CDR1 MNHEY and CDR2 SMNVEV (reference sequence). For the CDR3, the DNA is TGTGCCAGCGGACTTAGCGGGAGGGAGGTCTATGAGCAGTTCTTC. Translation: CASGLSGREVYEQFF.

This chain joins TRBV20-1 and TRBJ1-6; no reliable D call. The V and J ends lost 3 bases and 7 bases respectively, with 25 bases between them. CDR1 is DFQATT and CDR2 is SNEGSKA in the germline V gene (reference sequence). There are 18 residues in the CDR3. DNA of the CDR3: TGCAGTGCTAGTAAGTCGGGTGGCGAGAGTTTCGCCAATTCACCCCTCCACTTT. It specifies CSASKSGGESFANSPLHF.

The rearrangement links TRBV28 to TRBJ2-7; TRBD1 matches 10 bases. This CDR3 has 14 amino acids. Trimming cost V 7 bases and J 3 bases; bases outside gene matches: 6. Germline assignment: CDR1 MDHEN and CDR2 SYDVKM. The chain's CDR3 is CASTGDRGGYEQYF. The CDR3 nucleotides are TGTGCCAGCACCGGGGACAGGGGAGGCTACGAGCAGTACTTC.

V gene TRBV28 combines with J gene TRBJ1-2, with D perhaps matching TRBD1 (6 bases). Germline loops: CDR1 MDHEN, CDR2 SYDVKM. V was clipped by 7 bases and J by 1 base, with 13 bases between them. This CDR3 comprises 14 residues. The CDR3: CASKEDSFNYGYTF. The CDR3 nucleotides read TGTGCCAGCAAAGAGGACAGCTTTAACTATGGCTACACCTTC.

This chain connects TRBV20-1 to TRBJ1-2; D is ambiguous. Germline V gives CDR1 DFQATT, CDR2 SNEGSKA (reference sequence). The CDR3 covers 9 residues. For the CDR3, the DNA is TGCAGCCTTCTGCGGGGCTACACCTTC. Its translation: CSLLRGYTF.

This clone was picked up one time. The gene calls are TRBV7-9 and TRBJ2-7; maybe TRBD2 (5 bases). Trimming stripped 0 bases from V and 4 bases from J, with 10 bases between. The CDR3 totals 14 residues. Per the germline V gene, CDR1 is SEHNR and CDR2 is FQNEAQ (reference sequence). The CDR3 is CASSLAGIAYEQYF. In DNA, the CDR3 is TGTGCCAGCAGCTTAGCCGGGATTGCTTACGAGCAGTACTTC.

CDR3 nucleotides: TGTGCCAGCAGCCGATTGGACAGGGCAGACAATGAGCAGTTCTTC. Protein product: CASSRLDRADNEQFF. The rearrangement joins TRBV28 to TRBJ2-1; 8 nucleotides match TRBD1. CDR1 is MDHEN and CDR2 is SYDVKM in the germline V gene. V lost 6 bases and J lost 5; bases outside the gene matches: 9. This CDR3 has 15 amino acids.

The V gene is TRBV7-8, the J gene TRBJ2-7; TRBD2 might be the D (7 bases). CDR1 SGHVS and CDR2 FQNEAQ come from the germline V gene. The CDR3 length is 15 residues. The ends were cut back, 1 base at V and 0 bases at J, with 10 bases in the middle. CDR3 residues: CASSLDAGASYEQYF. CDR3 nucleotide sequence: TGTGCCAGCAGCTTAGATGCGGGGGCCTCCTACGAGCAGTACTTC.

To note about this clone: Other DNA sequences in the sample encode the same CDR3. V usage is TRBV7-9 and J usage is TRBJ2-1; 7 nucleotides line up with TRBD2. V shed 2 bases and J 0 bases; nucleotides not matched to a gene: 1. Germline lookup yields CDR1 SEHNR and CDR2 FQNEAQ (reference sequence). This CDR3 has 15 amino acids. The chain's CDR3 is CASSLRGSSYNEQFF. The CDR3 DNA is TGTGCCAGCAGCTTACGCGGGAGCTCCTACAATGAGCAGTTCTTC.

The V call is TRBV5-4, the J call TRBJ1-4; TRBD1 might be the D (6 bases). Looked up from germline, CDR1 is SGHNT and CDR2 is YYREEE (reference sequence). The V gene lost 4 bases and the J gene lost 5 bases, with 12 bases spanning the gap. This CDR3 has 14 amino acids. The CDR3 reads CASSQGGGNEKLFF. The CDR3 DNA is TGTGCCAGCAGCCAGGGAGGGGGAAATGAAAAACTGTTTTTT.

The chain employs TRBV11-3 and TRBJ2-7; 9 bases are a match to TRBD1. The junction had 5 bases not matched to a gene; V was cut back by 5 bases and J by 3 bases. Germline CDR1 is SGHNT and CDR2 is YENEEA. The CDR3 totals 14 residues. CDR3 in DNA: TGTGCCAGCAGCCAACGGACAGGGGACTACGAGCAGTACTTC. It translates to CASSQRTGDYEQYF.

V and J are TRBV12-3 or TRBV12-4 and TRBJ1-3; D is undetermined. The CDR3 runs 13 residues. V was trimmed by 8 bases and J by 4 bases, leaving 12 bases between them. The CDR3 reads CASLRGGGNTIYF. In DNA, the CDR3 is TGTGCCAGCCTTCGCGGAGGGGGAAACACCATATATTTT.